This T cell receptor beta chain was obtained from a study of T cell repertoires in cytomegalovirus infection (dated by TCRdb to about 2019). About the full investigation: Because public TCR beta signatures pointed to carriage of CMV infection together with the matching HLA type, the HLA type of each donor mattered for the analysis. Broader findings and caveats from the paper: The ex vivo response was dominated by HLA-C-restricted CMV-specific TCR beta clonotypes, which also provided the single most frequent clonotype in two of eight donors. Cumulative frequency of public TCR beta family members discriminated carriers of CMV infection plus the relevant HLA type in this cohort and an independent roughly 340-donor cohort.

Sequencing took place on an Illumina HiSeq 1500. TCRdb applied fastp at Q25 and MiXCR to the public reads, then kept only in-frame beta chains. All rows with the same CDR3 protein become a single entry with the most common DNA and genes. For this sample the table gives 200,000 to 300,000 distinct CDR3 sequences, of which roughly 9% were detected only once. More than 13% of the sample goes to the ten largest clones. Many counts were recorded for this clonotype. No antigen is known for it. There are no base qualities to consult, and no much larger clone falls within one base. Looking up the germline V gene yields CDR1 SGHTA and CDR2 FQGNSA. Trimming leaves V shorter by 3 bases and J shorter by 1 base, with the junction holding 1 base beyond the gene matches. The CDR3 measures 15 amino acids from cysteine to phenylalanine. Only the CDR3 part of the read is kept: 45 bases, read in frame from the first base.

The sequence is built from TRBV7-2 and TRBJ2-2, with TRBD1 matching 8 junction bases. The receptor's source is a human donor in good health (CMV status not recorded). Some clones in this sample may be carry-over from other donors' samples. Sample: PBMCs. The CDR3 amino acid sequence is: CASSFGTGNTGELFF. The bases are TGTGCCAGCAGCTTCGGGACAGGGAACACCGGGGAGCTGTTTTTT.